Listed below are T cell receptor beta chains from one sample, sequenced in a study of T cell responses to AZD1222 COVID-19 vaccine. Sequenced by immunoSEQ multiplex PCR; TCRdb stores in-frame clones only, minus some. Among about 150,000 clones listed, approximately 94% were seen once. This material consisted of peripheral blood, taken on day 0 of AZD1222 vaccination. These receptors were obtained from an adult in good health. Each CDR3 is given with its conserved first and last residue. The D gene is left open where the match is weak. Not all rows give a size; the values are once, few, many and, for expanded clones, a class.

J gene	clone size	V gene	D gene	CDR3 protein	CDR3 DNA
TRBJ2-6	.	TRBV6-5	TRBD1	CASSYSTGGVSVLTF	TGTGCCAGCAGTTACTCGACAGGGGGCGTCTCCGTCCTGACTTTC
TRBJ1-1	.	TRBV19	.	CASSILGPGNTEAFF	TGTGCCAGTAGTATATTAGGTCCGGGGAACACTGAAGCTTTCTTT
TRBJ2-5	.	TRBV9	TRBD1	CASSGLGTDQETQYF	TGTGCCAGCAGCGGCCTCGGGACAGACCAAGAGACCCAGTACTTC
TRBJ1-1	few	TRBV3-1/TRBV3-2	.	CASSLGGQPGNTEAFF	TGTGCCAGCAGCCTTGGGGGTCAGCCAGGCAACACTGAAGCTTTCTTT
TRBJ1-1	.	TRBV11-1	.	CASSPTGIGTEAFF	TGTGCCAGCAGCCCCACAGGGATAGGCACTGAAGCTTTCTTT
TRBJ1-2	few	TRBV9	TRBD1	CASSAGTDGYTF	TGTGCCAGCAGCGCTGGGACAGATGGCTACACCTTC
TRBJ2-7	.	TRBV7-8	TRBD1	CASSPGTVQYF	TGTGCCAGCAGCCCCGGGACAGTTCAGTACTTC
TRBJ1-1	.	TRBV6-5	.	CASSYSMGPTEAFF	TGTGCCAGCAGTTACTCGATGGGACCGACTGAAGCTTTCTTT
TRBJ1-1	.	TRBV2	TRBD1	CASRYGQGTEAFF	TGTGCCAGCAGATACGGACAGGGCACTGAAGCTTTCTTT
TRBJ1-2	.	TRBV7-9	TRBD1	CASSLVYRGPSDGYTF	TGTGCCAGCAGCTTAGTTTACAGGGGGCCCAGTGACGGCTACACCTTC
TRBJ2-7	.	TRBV27	.	CASSFRPDYEQYF	TGTGCCAGCAGTTTCCGCCCGGACTACGAGCAGTACTTC
TRBJ2-5	.	TRBV6-1	.	CASSEAPETQYF	TGTGCCAGCAGTGAAGCGCCAGAGACCCAGTACTTC
TRBJ1-5	.	TRBV6-2/TRBV6-3	.	CASSTRGEGTQPQHF	TGTGCCAGCAGTACCAGGGGAGAAGGCACTCAGCCCCAGCATTTT
TRBJ1-5	.	TRBV3-1/TRBV3-2	.	CASSRGLNQPQHF	TGTGCCAGCAGTCGGGGCCTCAATCAGCCCCAGCATTTT
TRBJ2-1	.	TRBV5-8	.	CASSPVGGSYNEQFF	TGTGCCAGCAGCCCCGTGGGGGGCTCCTACAATGAGCAGTTCTTC
TRBJ2-7	.	TRBV5-1	.	CASSLTTGSYEQYF	TGCGCCAGCAGCTTAACTACAGGATCCTACGAGCAGTACTTC
TRBJ2-1	once	TRBV15	.	CATAGSGAPHNEQFF	TGTGCCACAGCAGGGTCAGGGGCCCCACATAATGAGCAGTTCTTC
TRBJ1-1	once	TRBV18	.	CASSPPPGSLSYTEAFF	TGTGCCAGCTCACCACCGCCAGGCAGTCTCTCGTATACTGAAGCTTTCTTT
TRBJ1-3	once	TRBV9	.	CASSVNGDSGNTIYF	TGTGCCAGCAGCGTAAACGGAGACTCTGGAAACACCATATATTTT
TRBJ1-1	.	TRBV5-6	.	CASSPGGGNTEAFF	TGTGCCAGCAGCCCCGGGGGTGGGAACACTGAAGCTTTCTTT
TRBJ1-5	.	TRBV21-1	.	CASSNRTDSNQPQHF	TGTGCCAGCAGCAACCGGACAGATAGCAATCAGCCCCAGCATTTT
TRBJ1-1	few	TRBV9	.	CASSPTGINEAFF	TGTGCCAGCAGCCCGACAGGAATTAATGAAGCTTTCTTT
TRBJ1-1	.	TRBV5-1	.	CASSLAGSGWNTEAFF	TGCGCCAGCAGCTTGGCCGGAAGTGGTTGGAACACTGAAGCTTTCTTT
TRBJ1-1	.	TRBV2	.	CASSLEQTEAFF	TGTGCCAGCAGTCTCGAGCAGACTGAAGCTTTCTTT
TRBJ2-5	.	TRBV24-1	.	CATSDSSTGETQYF	TGTGCCACCAGTGATTCTTCGACGGGGGAGACCCAGTACTTC
TRBJ2-1	.	TRBV7-2	.	CASSFTGSGSYNEQFF	TGTGCCAGCAGCTTTACCGGCTCGGGATCCTACAATGAGCAGTTCTTC
TRBJ1-5	.	TRBV19	TRBD1	CASSAWSRDRVSNQPQHF	TGTGCCAGTAGCGCCTGGTCCCGGGACAGGGTCAGCAATCAGCCCCAGCATTTT
TRBJ2-1	.	TRBV10-3	TRBD2	CAISVRASGSGGDNEQFF	TGTGCCATCAGTGTCAGGGCTAGCGGGAGCGGGGGGGACAATGAGCAGTTCTTC
TRBJ1-3	once	TRBV6-1	TRBD1	CASSVGTGYMVGPSNTIYF	TGTGCCAGCAGTGTGGGGACAGGTTACATGGTTGGACCGAGTAACACCATATATTTT
TRBJ1-6	.	TRBV2	.	CASSRGAGSPLHF	TGTGCCAGCTCCCGGGGGGCGGGGTCACCCCTCCACTTT
TRBJ2-3	.	TRBV27	TRBD2	CASSWGLATDTQYF	TGTGCCAGCAGTTGGGGACTAGCAACAGATACGCAGTATTTT
TRBJ1-1	.	TRBV27	.	CASSPRAYMNTEAFF	TGTGCCAGCAGTCCGAGGGCCTACATGAACACTGAAGCTTTCTTT
TRBJ2-3	.	TRBV11-2	TRBD2	CASSLVALAGNTDTQYF	TGTGCCAGCAGCTTAGTCGCTCTAGCGGGGAACACAGATACGCAGTATTTT
TRBJ1-5	once	TRBV29-1	.	CSVGQPNQPQHF	TGCAGCGTTGGGCAGCCAAATCAGCCCCAGCATTTT
TRBJ2-3	.	TRBV19	.	CASSPRFTDTQYF	TGTGCCAGTAGTCCACGATTTACAGATACGCAGTATTTT
TRBJ2-7	.	TRBV19	.	CASSPTGGDEQYF	TGTGCCAGTAGTCCCACTGGTGGGGACGAGCAGTACTTC
TRBJ1-2	.	TRBV5-6	TRBD1	CASSTRDRRRSRYGYTF	TGTGCCAGCAGCACCCGGGACAGGAGGCGCTCGAGGTATGGCTACACCTTC
TRBJ1-1	.	TRBV19	.	CASSLSPLPEAFF	TGTGCCAGTAGTCTAAGCCCCCTCCCTGAAGCTTTCTTT
TRBJ1-1	.	TRBV19	.	CASSIVGVMNTEAFF	TGTGCCAGTAGTATAGTGGGCGTGATGAACACTGAAGCTTTCTTT
TRBJ2-1	.	TRBV5-1	TRBD2	CASSLAGGPDEQFF	TGCGCCAGCAGCCTAGCGGGGGGGCCGGATGAGCAGTTCTTC
TRBJ2-5	.	TRBV7-2	.	CASSLAGGTSNLKTQYF	TGTGCCAGCAGCTTAGCTGGCGGGACCTCGAACTTAAAGACCCAGTACTTC
TRBJ1-2	.	TRBV4-1	.	CASTWARASFSNYGYTF	TGCGCCAGCACCTGGGCGCGGGCATCCTTCTCTAACTATGGCTACACCTTC
TRBJ2-7	.	TRBV6-5	TRBD2	CATRLAITYEQYF	TGTGCCACCAGACTAGCGATAACCTACGAGCAGTACTTC
TRBJ1-5	.	TRBV19	.	CASSSPQGINQPQHF	TGTGCCAGTAGTTCCCCCCAGGGGATCAATCAGCCCCAGCATTTT
TRBJ2-7	.	TRBV27	TRBD2	CASSLASGNSYEQYF	TGTGCCAGCAGTTTAGCTAGCGGGAACTCCTACGAGCAGTACTTC
TRBJ1-1	.	TRBV7-6	.	CASSLGEFVRGPRGTEAFF	TGTGCCAGCAGCTTAGGAGAGTTCGTAAGGGGCCCTCGAGGCACTGAAGCTTTCTTT
TRBJ1-5	.	TRBV6-1	.	CASGRDNSNQPQHF	TGTGCCAGTGGAAGAGACAATAGCAATCAGCCCCAGCATTTT
TRBJ2-1	.	TRBV4-2	TRBD2	CASSQVLGGLAGGPSYNEQFF	TGTGCCAGCAGCCAAGTGCTTGGGGGGCTAGCGGGAGGGCCCTCCTACAATGAGCAGTTCTTC
TRBJ2-2	.	TRBV11-3	.	CASSLGRGSGSTGELFF	TGTGCCAGCAGTCTCGGAAGGGGGAGCGGAAGCACCGGGGAGCTGTTTTTT
TRBJ1-3	.	TRBV7-8	.	CASSLPTPGGGNTIYF	TGTGCCAGCAGCTTACCTACCCCAGGAGGTGGAAACACCATATATTTT
TRBJ2-3	.	TRBV11-2	TRBD1	CASTLYRDSSTDTQYF	TGTGCCAGCACCCTCTATAGGGACAGCAGCACAGATACGCAGTATTTT
TRBJ1-4	.	TRBV29-1	.	CSVEFWGHREKLFF	TGCAGCGTTGAATTCTGGGGGCATCGAGAAAAACTGTTTTTT
TRBJ2-1	.	TRBV29-1	TRBD2	CSVGSGGPFEQFF	TGCAGCGTAGGGAGCGGGGGGCCTTTTGAGCAGTTCTTC
TRBJ2-1	once	TRBV11-1	TRBD1	CASSSQTGVEQFF	TGTGCCAGCAGCTCCCAAACAGGGGTTGAGCAGTTCTTC
TRBJ2-3	.	TRBV19	TRBD2	CASSKGLAGPTDTQYF	TGTGCCAGTAGTAAAGGACTAGCGGGCCCCACAGATACGCAGTATTTT
TRBJ1-5	.	TRBV6-5	.	CASSPTGGMNQPQHF	TGTGCCAGCAGTCCCACCGGGGGGATGAATCAGCCCCAGCATTTT
TRBJ2-7	.	TRBV27	.	CASSLGQSYEQYF	TGTGCCAGCAGTTTAGGACAGTCCTACGAGCAGTACTTC
TRBJ1-4	.	TRBV19	TRBD1	CASSIQGAREKLFF	TGTGCCAGTAGTATACAGGGGGCGCGTGAAAAACTGTTTTTT